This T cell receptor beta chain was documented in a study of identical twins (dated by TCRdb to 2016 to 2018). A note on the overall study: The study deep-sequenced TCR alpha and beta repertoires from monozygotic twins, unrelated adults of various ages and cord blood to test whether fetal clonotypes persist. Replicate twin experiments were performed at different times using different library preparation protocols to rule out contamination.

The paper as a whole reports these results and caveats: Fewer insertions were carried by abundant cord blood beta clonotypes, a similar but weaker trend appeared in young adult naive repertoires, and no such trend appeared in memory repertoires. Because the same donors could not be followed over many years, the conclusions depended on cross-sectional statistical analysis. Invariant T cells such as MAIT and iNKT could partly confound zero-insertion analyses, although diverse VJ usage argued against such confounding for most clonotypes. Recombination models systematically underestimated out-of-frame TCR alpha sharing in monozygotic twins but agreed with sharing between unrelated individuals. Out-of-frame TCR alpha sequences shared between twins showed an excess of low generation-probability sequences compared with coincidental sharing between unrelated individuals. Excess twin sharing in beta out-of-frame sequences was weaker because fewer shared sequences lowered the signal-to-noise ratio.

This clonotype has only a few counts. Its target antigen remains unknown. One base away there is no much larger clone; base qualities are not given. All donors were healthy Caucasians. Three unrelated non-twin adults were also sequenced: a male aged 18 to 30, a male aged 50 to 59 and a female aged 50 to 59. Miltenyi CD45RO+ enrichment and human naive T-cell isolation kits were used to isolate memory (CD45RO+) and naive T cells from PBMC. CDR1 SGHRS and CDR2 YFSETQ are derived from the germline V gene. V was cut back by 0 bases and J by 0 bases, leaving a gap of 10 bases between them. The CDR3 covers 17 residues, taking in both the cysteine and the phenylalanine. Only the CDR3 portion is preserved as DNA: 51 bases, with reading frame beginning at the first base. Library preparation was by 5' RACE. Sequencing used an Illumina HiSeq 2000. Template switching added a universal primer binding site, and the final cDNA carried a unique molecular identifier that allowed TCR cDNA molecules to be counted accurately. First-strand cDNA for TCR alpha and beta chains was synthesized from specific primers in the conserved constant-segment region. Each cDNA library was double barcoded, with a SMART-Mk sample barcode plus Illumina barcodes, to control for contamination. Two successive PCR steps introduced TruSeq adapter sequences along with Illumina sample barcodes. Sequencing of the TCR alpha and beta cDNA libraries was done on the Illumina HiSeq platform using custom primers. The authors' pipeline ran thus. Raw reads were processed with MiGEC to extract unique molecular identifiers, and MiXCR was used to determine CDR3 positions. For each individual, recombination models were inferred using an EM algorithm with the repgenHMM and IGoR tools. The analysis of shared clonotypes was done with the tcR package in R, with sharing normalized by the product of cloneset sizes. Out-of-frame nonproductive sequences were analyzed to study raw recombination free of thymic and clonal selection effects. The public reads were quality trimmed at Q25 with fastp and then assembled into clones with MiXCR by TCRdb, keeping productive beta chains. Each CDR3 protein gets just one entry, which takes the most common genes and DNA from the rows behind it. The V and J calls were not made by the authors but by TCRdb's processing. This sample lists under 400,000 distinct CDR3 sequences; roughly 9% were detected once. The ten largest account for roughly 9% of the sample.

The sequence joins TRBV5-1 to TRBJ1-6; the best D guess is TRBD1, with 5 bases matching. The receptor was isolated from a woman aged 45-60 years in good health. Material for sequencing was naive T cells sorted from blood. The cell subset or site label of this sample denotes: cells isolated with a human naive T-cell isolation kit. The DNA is TGCGCCAGCAGCTTGGACGGGGGGAGCTCCTATAATTCACCCCTCCACTTT. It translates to CASSLDGGSSYNSPLHF.